The source of this TCR beta chain is a study of blood T cells in healthy people across ages. In this sample, this clonotype turned up once. The CDR3 totals 15 residues. Between the trimmed V and J ends, which lost 7 bases and 4 bases, there was a span of 18 bases. In germline, CDR1 is SGHTA, CDR2 FQGNSA. Together with a sample-barcoded 5' primer, a J-beta primer mix was included in a second PCR lasting roughly 6 to 12 cycles. Each cDNA molecule carried a tag from a template-switch adaptor that contained 12 random nucleotides. TCRdb used MiXCR to reprocess the 5' RACE reads, holding one entry per CDR3 protein. This table holds under 2,000,000 distinct CDR3 sequences, around 48% found once.

Specimen: blood. V gene TRBV7-2 combines with J gene TRBJ2-3; D gene uncertain. The clonotype comes from a woman aged 40 to 55 in good health. This CDR3 reads CASTSPGDKADTQYF. CDR3 sequence (DNA): TGTGCCAGCACCTCCCCCGGCGACAAAGCAGATACGCAGTATTTT.